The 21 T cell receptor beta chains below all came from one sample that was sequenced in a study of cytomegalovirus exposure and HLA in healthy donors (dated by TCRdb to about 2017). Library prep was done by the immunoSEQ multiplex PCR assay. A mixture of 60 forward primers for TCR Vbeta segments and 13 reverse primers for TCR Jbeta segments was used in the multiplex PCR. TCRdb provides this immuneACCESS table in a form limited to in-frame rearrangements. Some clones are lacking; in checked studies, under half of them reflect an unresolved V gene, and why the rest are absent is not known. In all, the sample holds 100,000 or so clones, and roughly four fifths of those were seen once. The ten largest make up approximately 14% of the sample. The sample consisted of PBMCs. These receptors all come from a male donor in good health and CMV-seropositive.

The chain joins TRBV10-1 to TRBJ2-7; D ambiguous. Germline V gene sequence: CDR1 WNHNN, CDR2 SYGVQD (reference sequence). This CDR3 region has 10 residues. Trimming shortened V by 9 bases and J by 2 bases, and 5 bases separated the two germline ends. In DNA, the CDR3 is TGCGCCAGTCCAACCTACGAGCAGTACTTC. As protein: CASPTYEQYF.

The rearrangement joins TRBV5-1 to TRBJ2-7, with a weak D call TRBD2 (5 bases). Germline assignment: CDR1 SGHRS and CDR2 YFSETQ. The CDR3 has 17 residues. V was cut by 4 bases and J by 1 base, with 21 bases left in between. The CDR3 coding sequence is TGCGCCAGCAGCCCTATCGGACGGTTAGGGAGTTCCTACGAGCAGTACTTC. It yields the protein CASSPIGRLGSSYEQYF.

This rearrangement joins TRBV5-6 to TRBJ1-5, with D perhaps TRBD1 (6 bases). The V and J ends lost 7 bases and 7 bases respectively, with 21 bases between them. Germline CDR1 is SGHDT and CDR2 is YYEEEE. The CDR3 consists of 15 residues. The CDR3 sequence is CASALQGALGQPQHF. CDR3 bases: TGTGCCAGCGCATTACAGGGTGCTCTCGGCCAGCCCCAGCATTTT.

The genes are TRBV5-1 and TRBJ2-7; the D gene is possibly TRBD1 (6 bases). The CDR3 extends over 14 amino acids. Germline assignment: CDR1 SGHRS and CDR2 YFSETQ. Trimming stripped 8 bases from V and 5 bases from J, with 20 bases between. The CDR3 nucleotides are TGCGCCAGTAATTACAGGGACCTTTGGGACGAGCAGTACTTC. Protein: CASNYRDLWDEQYF.

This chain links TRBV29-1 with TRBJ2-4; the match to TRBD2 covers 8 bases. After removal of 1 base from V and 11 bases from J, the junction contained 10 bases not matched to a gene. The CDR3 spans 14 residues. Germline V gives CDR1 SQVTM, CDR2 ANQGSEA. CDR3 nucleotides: TGCAGCGTTGAAGCACAGGGCCGAGCGGGAGTTCAGTACTTC. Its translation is CSVEAQGRAGVQYF.

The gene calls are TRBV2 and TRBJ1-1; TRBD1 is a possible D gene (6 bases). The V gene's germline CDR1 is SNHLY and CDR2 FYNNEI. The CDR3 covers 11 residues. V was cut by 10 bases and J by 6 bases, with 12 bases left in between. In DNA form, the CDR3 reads TGTGCCAAAACATCAGGGGCTGAAGCTTTCTTT. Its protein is CAKTSGAEAFF.

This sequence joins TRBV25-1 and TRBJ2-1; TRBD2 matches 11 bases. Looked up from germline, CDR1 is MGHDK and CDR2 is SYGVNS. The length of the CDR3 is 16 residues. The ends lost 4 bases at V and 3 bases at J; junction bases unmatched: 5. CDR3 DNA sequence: TGTGCCAGCAGTGTCACCGGGACTAGCGGCTACAATGAGCAGTTCTTC. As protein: CASSVTGTSGYNEQFF.

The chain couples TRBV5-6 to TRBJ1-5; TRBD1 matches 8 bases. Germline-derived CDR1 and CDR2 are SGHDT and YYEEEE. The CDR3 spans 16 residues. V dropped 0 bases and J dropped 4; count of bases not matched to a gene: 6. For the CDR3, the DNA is TGTGCCAGCAGCTTGGAACAGGACAGGGCTAATCAGCCCCAGCATTTT. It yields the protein CASSLEQDRANQPQHF.

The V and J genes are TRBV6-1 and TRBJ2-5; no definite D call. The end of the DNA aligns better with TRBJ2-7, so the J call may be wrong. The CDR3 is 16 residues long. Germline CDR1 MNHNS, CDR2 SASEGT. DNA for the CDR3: TGTGCCAGCAGTGAAGCGTTCAGCAGGTCCGGCTACGAGCAGTACTTC. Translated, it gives CASSEAFSRSGYEQYF.

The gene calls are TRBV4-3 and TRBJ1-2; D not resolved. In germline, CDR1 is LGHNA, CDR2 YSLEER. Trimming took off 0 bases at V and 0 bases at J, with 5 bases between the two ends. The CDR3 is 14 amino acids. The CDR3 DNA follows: TGCGCCAGCAGCCAAGATGTCTCTAACTATGGCTACACCTTC. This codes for CASSQDVSNYGYTF.

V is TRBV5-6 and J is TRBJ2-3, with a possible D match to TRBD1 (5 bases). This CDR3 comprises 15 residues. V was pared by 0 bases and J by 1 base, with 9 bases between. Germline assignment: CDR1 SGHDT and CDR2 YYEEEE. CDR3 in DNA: TGTGCCAGCAGCTTGGTAGGCAGGGGCACAGATACGCAGTATTTT. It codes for CASSLVGRGTDTQYF.

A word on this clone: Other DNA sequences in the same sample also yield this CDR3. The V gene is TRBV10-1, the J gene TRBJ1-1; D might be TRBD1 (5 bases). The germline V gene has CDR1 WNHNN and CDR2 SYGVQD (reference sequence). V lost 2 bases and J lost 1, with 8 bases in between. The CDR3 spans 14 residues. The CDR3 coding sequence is TGCGCCAGCAGTGAGCGGCAGGGGAACACTGAAGCTTTCTTT. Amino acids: CASSERQGNTEAFF.

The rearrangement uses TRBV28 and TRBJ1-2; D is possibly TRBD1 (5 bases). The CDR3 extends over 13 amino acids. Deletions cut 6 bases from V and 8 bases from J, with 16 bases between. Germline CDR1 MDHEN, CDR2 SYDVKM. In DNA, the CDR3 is TGTGCCAGCAGCCCGACAGAATTCGGCGGCTACACCTTC. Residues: CASSPTEFGGYTF.

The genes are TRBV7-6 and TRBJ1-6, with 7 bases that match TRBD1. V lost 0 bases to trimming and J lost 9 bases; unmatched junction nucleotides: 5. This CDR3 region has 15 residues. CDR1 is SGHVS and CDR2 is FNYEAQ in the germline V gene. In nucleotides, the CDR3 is TGTGCCAGCAGCTTAGCCAGGGGGTTAGGTTCACCCCTCCACTTT. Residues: CASSLARGLGSPLHF. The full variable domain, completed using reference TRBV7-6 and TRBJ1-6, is GAGVSQSPRYKVTKRGQDVALRCDPISGHVSLYWYRQALGQGPEFLTYFNYEAQQDKSGLPNDRFSAERPEGSISTLTIQRTEQRDSAMYRCASSLARGLGSPLHFGNGTRLTVT.

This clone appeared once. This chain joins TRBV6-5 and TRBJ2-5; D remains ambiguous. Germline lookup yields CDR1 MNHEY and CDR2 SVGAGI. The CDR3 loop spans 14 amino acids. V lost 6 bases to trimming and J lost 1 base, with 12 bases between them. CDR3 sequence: CASSPRSVQETQYF. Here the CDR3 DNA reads TGTGCCAGCAGCCCACGATCGGTCCAAGAGACCCAGTACTTC.

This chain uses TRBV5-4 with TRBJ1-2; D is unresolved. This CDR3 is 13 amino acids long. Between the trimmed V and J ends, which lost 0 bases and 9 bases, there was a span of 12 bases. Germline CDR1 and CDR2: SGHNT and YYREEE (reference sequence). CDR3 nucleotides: TGTGCCAGCAGCTTGGGGCAGCGCGATAGCTACACCTTC. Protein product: CASSLGQRDSYTF.

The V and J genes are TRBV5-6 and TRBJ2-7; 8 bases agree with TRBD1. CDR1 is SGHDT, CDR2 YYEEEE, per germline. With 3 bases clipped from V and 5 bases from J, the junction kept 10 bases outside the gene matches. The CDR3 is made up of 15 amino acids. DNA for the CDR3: TGTGCCAGCAGCTGGAGGACAGGGCCTTGGAACGAGCAGTACTTC. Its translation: CASSWRTGPWNEQYF. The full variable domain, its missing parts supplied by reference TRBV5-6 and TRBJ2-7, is DAGVTQSPTHLIKTRGQQVTLRCSPKSGHDTVSWYQQALGQGPQFIFQYYEEEERQRGNFPDRFSGHQFPNYSSELNVNALLLGDSALYLCASSWRTGPWNEQYFGPGTRLTVT.

CDR3 sequence: CASSLNEGREQYF. For the CDR3, the DNA is TGTGCCAGCAGCTTGAACGAGGGTCGCGAGCAGTACTTC. The chain has TRBV11-2 and TRBJ2-7; D possibly corresponds to TRBD2 (5 bases). Germline CDR1 reads SGHAT; CDR2 reads FQNNGV. The germline V and J ends were trimmed by 3 bases and 6 bases, with 12 bases remaining between them. This CDR3 has 13 residues.

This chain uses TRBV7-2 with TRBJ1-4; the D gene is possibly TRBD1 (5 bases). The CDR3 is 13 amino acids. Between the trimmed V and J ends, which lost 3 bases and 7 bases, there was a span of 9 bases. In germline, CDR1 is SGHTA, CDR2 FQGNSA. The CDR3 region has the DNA TGTGCCAGCAGCTTGCGGGGCCTTGAAAAACTGTTTTTT. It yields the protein CASSLRGLEKLFF.

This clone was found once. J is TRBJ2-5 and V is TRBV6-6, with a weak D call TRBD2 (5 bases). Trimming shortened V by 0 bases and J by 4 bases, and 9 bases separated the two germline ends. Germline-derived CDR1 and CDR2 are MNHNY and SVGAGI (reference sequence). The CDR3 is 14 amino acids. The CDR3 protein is CASSYSRGGETQYF. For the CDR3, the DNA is TGTGCCAGCAGTTACTCCCGGGGTGGAGAGACCCAGTACTTC.

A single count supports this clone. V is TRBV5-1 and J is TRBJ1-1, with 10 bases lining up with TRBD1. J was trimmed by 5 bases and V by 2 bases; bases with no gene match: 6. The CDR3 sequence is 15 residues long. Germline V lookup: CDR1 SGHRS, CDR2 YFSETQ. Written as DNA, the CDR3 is TGCGCCAGCAGCTTAAGGACAGGGGGATGGACTGAAGCTTTCTTT. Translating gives CASSLRTGGWTEAFF.